This T cell receptor beta chain appears in the sequencing data of a study of PD-1 blockade in mismatch repair-deficient tumors. Looking at the study overall: All were previously treated, progressing patients with about a dozen mismatch repair-deficient cancer types. Study observations and caveats: After pembrolizumab, tumor-resident clones rose rapidly, then generally contracted before radiologic responses.

Sequencing used immunoSEQ multiplex PCR; TCRdb keeps in-frame clones, though not all of them. The repertoire holds over 15,000 clones, with more than 65% as singletons. Of note for this clone: Its antigen is unidentified.

V shed 2 bases and J 5 bases; nucleotides not matched to a gene: 1. The CDR3 is 14 residues long. The V gene's germline CDR1 is SNHLY and CDR2 FYNNEI. The TCR comes from an adult with mismatch repair-deficient cancer. Sequencing was performed on PBMCs, taken 4 weeks after starting pembrolizumab. The rearrangement joins TRBV2 to TRBJ2-7; 12 nucleotides match TRBD2. The CDR3 DNA reads as TGTGCCAGCAGTGAACGGACTAGCGGGAACGAGCAGTACTTC. Its protein product is CASSERTSGNEQYF.